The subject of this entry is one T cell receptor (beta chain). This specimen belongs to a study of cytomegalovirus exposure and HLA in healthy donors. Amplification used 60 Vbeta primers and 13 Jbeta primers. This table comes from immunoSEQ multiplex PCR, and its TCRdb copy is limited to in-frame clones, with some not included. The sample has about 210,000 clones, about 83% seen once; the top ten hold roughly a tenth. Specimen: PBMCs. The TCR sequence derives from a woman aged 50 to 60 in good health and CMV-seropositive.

The CDR3: CASSPNSIMNTEAFF. CDR3 DNA: TGTGCCAGCTCACCTAATAGCATAATGAACACTGAAGCTTTCTTT. The genes are TRBV18 and TRBJ1-1; no clear D. Germline CDR1 reads KGHSH; CDR2 reads LQKENI. Trimming removed 3 bases from V and 0 bases from J, with 11 bases in between. This CDR3 is 15 amino acids long. Full variable domain (missing parts from reference TRBV18 and TRBJ1-1): NAGVMQNPRHLVRRRGQEARLRCSPMKGHSHVYWYRQLPEEGLKFMVYLQKENIIDESGMPKERFSAEFPKEGPSILRIQQVVRGDSAAYFCASSPNSIMNTEAFFGQGTRLTVV.